The entry below describes one TCR beta chain. This CDR3 has 16 amino acids. V lost 1 base and J lost 3; bases outside the gene matches: 6. Germline V lookup: CDR1 SGHVS, CDR2 FNYEAQ. The entry originates in a study of blood T cell repertoires in COVID-19. Whole-study context: Sites in the United States, Italy and Spain provided acute and convalescent COVID-19 samples.

How the authors handled the data: Amplification of reference gene primers provided the estimated nucleated cell counts. Some clones are missing from TCRdb's copy, which holds only in-frame ones; the method was immunoSEQ multiplex PCR. V, J and clone size are taken as reported in that table, and D and trimming were inferred from the DNA itself. This sample carries about 320,000 clones, 75% to 85% of them seen once, and the ten largest clones take more than 6%. This TCR was recovered from a human donor in a cohort sampled during active COVID-19. Sequenced: peripheral blood. The chain employs TRBV7-6 and TRBJ1-5, with 7 bases identical to TRBD1. CDR3 protein: CASSLVEGGLNQPQHF. The CDR3 nucleotides are TGTGCCAGCAGCTTAGTAGAAGGGGGCCTCAATCAGCCCCAGCATTTT.